Each of the 25 T cell receptor beta chains below was sequenced from the same sample in a study of tumor-infiltrating lymphocytes in primary liver carcinoma. cDNA specific to TCR beta was made from 500 ng of total RNA, with a constant-region primer employed for priming. Nested multiplex PCR, run for three rounds with slightly modified ARM-PCR, yielded TCR beta libraries. The first two PCR rounds, around 10 cycles each, used TRBV1-TRBV30 forward primers and a C-beta reverse primer. In TCRdb, the multiplex PCR reads were re-called with MiXCR into one record per CDR3 protein. The data contain 70,000 to 75,000 distinct CDR3 sequences, more than 60% of them seen just once; the ten biggest clones take up 28%. Investigators took RNA and DNA out together from approximately 22-30 mg of unsorted bulk tissue. Sequencing was done on a sample of liver tumor tissue from sampling region 4. Subset meaning: tumor region T4, right-lateral pole. Every receptor here comes from a man aged 40-50 years with primary liver carcinoma and hepatitis B virus infection.

Notes on this clonotype: One junction end disagrees with the germline gene, perhaps due to a read error. The rearrangement links TRBV28 to TRBJ2-3; TRBD1 is a possible D gene (7 bases). CDR3 length: 16 residues. Germline V gene sequence: CDR1 MDHEN, CDR2 SYDVKM. The CDR3 DNA sequence: TGTGCCAGGAGGCATCAGGGGGGACGAGGCCAGAATACGCAATATTTT. This gives the protein CARRHQGGRGQNTQYF.

CDR3 residues: CASSDMGLAGSSYEQYF. The CDR3 DNA sequence: TGTGCCAGCAGTGACATGGGACTAGCGGGAAGCTCCTACGAGCAGTACTTC. V usage is TRBV25-1 and J usage is TRBJ2-7; 13 nucleotides align to TRBD2. V lost 3 bases and J lost 0; bases outside the gene matches: 5. Per germline, CDR1 MGHDK and CDR2 SYGVNS. The CDR3 length is 17 residues.

This clonotype came up many times. The chain couples TRBV6-5 to TRBJ2-1; D is perhaps TRBD2 (5 bases). Germline V gene sequence: CDR1 MNHEY, CDR2 SVGAGI. Trimming cost V 5 bases and J 5 bases, with 16 bases left between them. The CDR3 extends over 15 amino acids. The CDR3 protein is CASSPLDPPDNEQFF. The CDR3 DNA is TGTGCCAGCAGTCCACTAGATCCCCCGGACAATGAGCAGTTCTTC.

In this sample, this clonotype turned up many times. The chain recombines TRBV5-5 with TRBJ2-7, with 8 bases aligning to TRBD1. The trim removed 4 bases at V and 3 bases at J, leaving 6 bases unmatched. CDR1 is SGHKS and CDR2 is YYEKEE in the germline V gene (reference sequence). The CDR3 is 14 amino acids. CDR3 amino acids: CASSLGTGGYEQYF. CDR3 coding DNA: TGTGCCAGCAGCCTGGGGACAGGCGGCTACGAGCAGTACTTC.

With regard to this clonotype: This may arise from a read error, as a much more abundant clone is one base away. V gene TRBV5-5 combines with J gene TRBJ2-5; D gene ambiguous. The CDR3 runs to 13 residues. Germline CDR1 reads SGHKS; CDR2 reads YYEKEE (reference sequence). CDR3 bases: TGTGCCAACAGCTTGTGGGGTCAAGAGACCCAGTACTTC. Its protein product is CANSLWGQETQYF.

This chain links TRBV29-1 with TRBJ2-1; possibly TRBD1 or TRBD2 for D (6 bases each). Germline V gives CDR1 SQVTM, CDR2 ANQGSEA. The CDR3 covers 16 residues. The CDR3 region has the DNA TGCAATGTTGGGGGGCCCACTAGTGATGTGGGCAATGAGCAGTTCTTC. This encodes CNVGGPTSDVGNEQFF.

A word on this clonotype: A junction boundary mismatches the germline segment, possibly from a read error. The rearrangement joins TRBV4-1 to TRBJ2-1; no clear D. Germline V gene sequence: CDR1 MGHRA, CDR2 YSYEKL. The CDR3 length is 14 residues. The CDR3 DNA is TGCGGCAGCAGCCGACCAAACTCTGGCAGTGAGCAATTCTTC. This gives the protein CGSSRPNSGSEQFF.

Details on this clonotype: One end of the junction fails to match germline, which may point to a read error. The rearrangement joins TRBV11-2 to TRBJ2-7, with 15 bases matching TRBD2. Germline-derived CDR1 and CDR2 are SGHAT and FQNNGV. The CDR3 loop spans 18 amino acids. The CDR3 region is CASSIPVGLAGGGYGQYF. DNA for the CDR3: TGTGCCAGCAGCATACCCGTTGGACTAGCGGGAGGGGGGTACGGGCAGTACTTC.

The chain links TRBV2 to TRBJ2-3; 8 bases match TRBD2. The ends lost 3 bases at V and 8 bases at J; junction bases unmatched: 7. This CDR3 region has 14 residues. The germline CDR1 and CDR2 sequences are SNHLY and FYNNEI. The CDR3 bases are TGTGCCAGCAGTGATCCAGCGGGAGAGGGTACGCAGTATTTT. Translated, it gives CASSDPAGEGTQYF.

Comment on this clonotype: This sequence may be a read error, since a much larger clone differs from it by one base. V and J are TRBV28 and TRBJ1-4; D might be TRBD1 (6 bases). Germline V gives CDR1 MDHEN, CDR2 SYDVKM. This CDR3 has 13 amino acids. The CDR3 loop is CASRPTGPEKLSF. The CDR3 DNA is TGTGCCAGCAGACCAACAGGGCCTGAAAAACTGTCTTTT. The full variable domain, rest sourced from reference TRBV28 and TRBJ1-4, is DVKVTQSSRYLVKRTGEKVFLECVQDMDHENMFWYRQDPGLGLRLIYFSYDVKMKEKGDIPEGYSVSREKKERFSLILESASTNQTSMYLCASRPTGPEKLSFGSGTQLSVL.

The chain employs TRBV27 and TRBJ2-1; no reliable D call. Germline V gene sequence: CDR1 MNHEY, CDR2 SMNVEV (reference sequence). This CDR3 region has 15 residues. Trimming took 2 bases from V and 1 from J, leaving 9 bases between them. CDR3 loop: CASSLRRGSYNEQFF. The CDR3 region has the DNA TGTGCCAGCAGTTTAAGACGCGGATCCTACAATGAGCAGTTCTTC.

This clonotype was counted many times. The CDR3, as DNA: TGTGCCAGCAGCTGGACAGGGGGCGCCCACAATGAGCAGTTCTTC. Protein sequence: CASSWTGGAHNEQFF. J is TRBJ2-1 and V is TRBV5-6, with 11 bases aligning to TRBD1. The CDR3 length is 15 residues. CDR1 and CDR2 (germline): SGHDT, YYEEEE. Trimming took 3 bases from V and 5 from J; bases not matched to a gene: 4. The whole variable domain, filled in from reference TRBV5-6 and TRBJ2-1, reads DAGVTQSPTHLIKTRGQQVTLRCSPKSGHDTVSWYQQALGQGPQFIFQYYEEEERQRGNFPDRFSGHQFPNYSSELNVNALLLGDSALYLCASSWTGGAHNEQFFGPGTRLTVL.

Comments on this clonotype: An end of the junction differs from the germline gene, which may be a read error. The CDR3 DNA is TGTGCCAACAGCTTTGGACCCGGATTAGCGGGAACCTCCTACAATGAGCAGTTCTTC. This codes for CANSFGPGLAGTSYNEQFF. The V and J genes are TRBV11-1 and TRBJ2-1, with 8 bases lining up with TRBD2. CDR1 and CDR2 from the germline V gene are SGHAT and FQDESV (reference sequence). The CDR3 loop spans 19 amino acids.

This clonotype was recorded once. The junction does not match germline at one end; this may be a read error. The chain's CDR3 is CVSSLVRGSSYEQYF. DNA for the CDR3: TGTGTCAGCAGTCTCGTGCGGGGGTCCTCCTACGAGCAGTACTTC. The V gene is TRBV12-3 or TRBV12-4, the J gene TRBJ2-7; 7 bases align to TRBD2. CDR3 length: 15 residues.

Comment on this clonotype: The conserved closing phenylalanine or tryptophan is absent in this CDR3, likely reflecting a read error. No DNA is shown, since the ends of the CDR3 on it are uncertain; the CDR3 is the one TCRdb lists. V is TRBV11-2 and J is TRBJ2-7; the D call in the table, TRBD1, was not verified against the DNA. CDR1 and CDR2 (germline): SGHAT, FQNNGV. The CDR3 has 14 amino acids, counting both end residues. This CDR3 is CTSSSRQGEYEQYS.

As for this clonotype: A much larger clone lies one base from this, so it may be a read error. This sequence joins TRBV28 and TRBJ1-1; D unresolved. The length of the CDR3 is 15 residues. CDR1 is MDHEN and CDR2 is SYDVKM in the germline V gene. This chain's CDR3 is CTSSPVGRGNTEAFF. The CDR3 DNA reads TGTACCAGCAGTCCAGTTGGGCGGGGGAACACTGAAGCTTTCTTT.

With regard to this clonotype: A junction boundary mismatches the germline segment, possibly from a read error. CDR3 DNA sequence: TGTGCCAGCAGCTTAGTGGGGCTAGCGGGAACCGGGGGGCTGTTTTTC. Translation: CASSLVGLAGTGGLFF. The V call is TRBV11-2, the J call TRBJ2-2; 9 nucleotides line up with TRBD2. The CDR3 is made up of 16 amino acids. Germline CDR1 is SGHAT and CDR2 is FQNNGV.

About this clonotype itself: Likely a read error: the CDR3 ends without its conserved phenylalanine or tryptophan. The V and J genes are TRBV28 and TRBJ2-1; no clear D. V was clipped by 5 bases and J by 6 bases, with 5 bases between them. The CDR3 contains 11 residues. Germline loops: CDR1 MDHEN, CDR2 SYDVKM. CDR3 sequence reads: CASSVCNEQFI. CDR3 nucleotides: TGTGCCAGCAGTGTTTGCAATGAGCAGTTCATC.

A note on this clonotype: At one boundary the junction diverges from the germline segment, which might be a read error. This chain joins TRBV11-2 and TRBJ2-7, with D possibly matching TRBD2 (6 bases). Germline CDR1 is SGHAT and CDR2 is FQNNGV. The CDR3 spans 15 residues. The CDR3 here is CANSLGGTLPYEQYF. The CDR3 DNA reads as TGTGCCAACAGCCTCGGCGGGACTTTACCCTACGAGCAATACTTC.

As regards this clonotype: One junction end disagrees with the germline gene, perhaps due to a read error. The chain employs TRBV11-2 and TRBJ2-3; 7 bases agree with TRBD2. Looked up from germline, CDR1 is SGHAT and CDR2 is FQNNGV. This CDR3 comprises 13 residues. The CDR3 region is CASSLGEGETQYF. CDR3 DNA: TGTGCCAGCAGCTTAGGGGAGGGAGAAACGCAGTACTTT. Variable domain in full (rest from reference TRBV11-2 and TRBJ2-3): EAGVAQSPRYKIIEKRQSVAFWCNPISGHATLYWYQQILGQGPKLLIQFQNNGVVDDSQLPKDRFSAERLKGVDSTLKIQPAKLEDSAVYLCASSLGEGETQYFGPGTRLTVL.

This clonotype was observed many times. The chain links TRBV13 to TRBJ2-5; the D gene is possibly TRBD1 (5 bases). The V end was cut by 1 base, the J end by 5 bases, with 14 bases between. CDR3 size: 15 residues. Looked up from germline, CDR1 is PRHDT and CDR2 is FYEKMQ (reference sequence). Written as DNA, the CDR3 is TGTGCCAGCAGCTTAGTCTGGGGCGGTGAGGAGACCCAGTACTTC. This gives the protein CASSLVWGGEETQYF.

About this clonotype itself: In this CDR3 the conserved last residue, phenylalanine or tryptophan, is missing, so a read error is likely. V usage is TRBV5-4 and J usage is TRBJ2-7; no clear D gene. CDR1 is SGHNT and CDR2 is YYREEE in the germline V gene (reference sequence). V lost 6 bases and J 1 base, leaving 17 bases between the germline ends. The CDR3 is 15 amino acids. This chain's CDR3 is CASNPGPLQSYEQYI. DNA of the CDR3: TGTGCCAGCAACCCCGGGCCTTTACAATCCTACGAGCAGTACATC.

Regarding this clonotype: A much more abundant neighbour one base away suggests this may be a read error. V is TRBV25-1 and J is TRBJ2-7; D call uncertain. Germline V gene data show CDR1 as MGHDK and CDR2 as SYGVNS. The CDR3 contains 15 residues. The CDR3 DNA reads as TGTGTCAGCACCTCAATAGTCGACGGATCCTACGAGCAGTACTTC. Translating it yields CVSTSIVDGSYEQYF.

With respect to this clonotype: This is likely a read error, given that the CDR3 carries no conserved phenylalanine or tryptophan at its end. The J gene is TRBJ1-6, the V gene TRBV10-3; 8 positions match TRBD1. The length of the CDR3 is 14 residues. Germline loops: CDR1 ENHRY, CDR2 SYGVKD. This CDR3 is CAISRDRGGSLLHY. CDR3 in DNA: TGTGCCATCAGCCGCGACAGGGGAGGATCACTCCTCCACTAT.

A word on this clonotype: A read error may account for a junction end that differs from germline. The V call is TRBV11-1, the J call TRBJ2-3, with 10 bases aligning to TRBD2. Germline CDR1 SGHAT, CDR2 FQDESV (reference sequence). The CDR3 totals 16 residues. The chain's CDR3 is CASSKGLAISTDTQYF. CDR3 DNA sequence: TGTGCCAGCAGCAAGGGACTAGCGATTAGCACTGATACACAGTATTTT.